These 8 T cell receptor beta chains share one sample of origin, sequenced in a study of blood T cell repertoires in COVID-19. Clones were sequenced by immunoSEQ multiplex PCR, and TCRdb holds only the in-frame ones, with some missing. The repertoire holds 500,000 to 600,000 clones, with around nine tenths as singletons. Sample: peripheral blood. All receptors come from a woman aged 45 to 65 with COVID-19, enrolled during active disease.

The chain uses TRBV24-1 and TRBJ2-7; TRBD1 matches at 10 bases. Germline V gives CDR1 KGHDR, CDR2 SFDVKD. V lost 3 bases and J lost 4; bases outside the gene matches: 5. The CDR3 is made up of 15 amino acids. The CDR3 region has the DNA TGTGCCACCAGTGATGCGGGGACAGGGGTGTACGAGCAGTACTTC. This encodes CATSDAGTGVYEQYF.

This clone was recorded only once. One junction end does not reproduce the germline sequence, and a read error may be involved. The rearrangement joins TRBV27 to TRBJ1-6; D gene ambiguous. Germline V CDR1 and CDR2: MNHEY, SMNVEV (reference sequence). The CDR3 has 15 residues. The CDR3 sequence is CASSLFPGYSSPLHF. Written as DNA, the CDR3 is TGTGCCAGCAGTTTATTTCCGGGTTATAGTTCACCCCTCCACTTT.

The chain is built from TRBV5-4 and TRBJ2-3, with D perhaps TRBD2 (6 bases). CDR3 length: 14 residues. Trimming stripped 2 bases from V and 3 bases from J, with 10 bases between. Germline-derived CDR1 and CDR2 are SGHNT and YYREEE (reference sequence). The chain's CDR3 is CASSFGGVTDTQYF. CDR3 sequence (DNA): TGTGCCAGCAGCTTCGGGGGTGTTACAGATACGCAGTATTTT. The complete variable domain, with remaining parts taken from reference TRBV5-4 and TRBJ2-3, reads ETGVTQSPTHLIKTRGQQVTLRCSSQSGHNTVSWYQQALGQGPQFIFQYYREEENGRGNFPPRFSGLQFPNYSSELNVNALELDDSALYLCASSFGGVTDTQYFGPGTRLTVL.

The J gene is TRBJ1-2, the V gene TRBV27; D gene unclear. V was pared by 6 bases and J by 2 bases, with 16 bases between. CDR1 is MNHEY, CDR2 SMNVEV, per germline (reference sequence). The CDR3 loop spans 15 amino acids. The CDR3 bases are TGTGCCAGCAGGCTAACAGCCTCCTACAACTATGGCTACACCTTC. Residues: CASRLTASYNYGYTF.

The chain employs TRBV5-5 and TRBJ1-1; a possible D gene is TRBD1 (6 bases). Germline-derived CDR1 and CDR2 are SGHKS and YYEKEE (reference sequence). The CDR3 covers 13 residues. V lost 4 bases to trimming and J lost 1 base, with 8 bases between them. The CDR3 DNA sequence: TGTGCCAGCAGCACGACAGGGAACACTGAAGCTTTCTTT. It translates to CASSTTGNTEAFF.

The chain uses TRBV7-3 and TRBJ1-1; D is unresolved. CDR3 length: 16 amino acids. Germline-derived CDR1 and CDR2 are SGHTA and FQGTGA. Trimming removed 0 bases at V and 1 base at J, with 12 bases between. CDR3 in DNA: TGTGCCAGCAGCTTAACGTCCCCGGGAACGAACACTGAAGCTTTCTTT. Its translation is CASSLTSPGTNTEAFF.

The CDR3 sequence: CASSSIASGGANTGELFF. CDR3 coding DNA: TGTGCCAGCAGCTCCATTGCTAGCGGGGGGGCGAACACCGGGGAGCTGTTTTTT. The gene calls are TRBV7-8 and TRBJ2-2; 12 nucleotides align to TRBD2. The CDR3 runs to 18 residues. The V gene's germline CDR1 is SGHVS and CDR2 FQNEAQ. The V gene end was trimmed by 4 bases and the J gene end by 0 bases; junction bases not matched to a gene: 6.

The CDR3 region has the DNA TGTGCCAGCAGTCGGGCTAGGGAGACTGAAGCTTTCTTT. As protein: CASSRARETEAFF. J is TRBJ1-1 and V is TRBV6-5; no clear D gene. In germline, CDR1 is MNHEY, CDR2 SVGAGI. Trimming removed 5 bases at V and 5 bases at J, with 12 bases between. The CDR3 has 13 residues.